The 7 T cell receptor beta chains given below trace back to one sample, sequenced in a study of beta chain features in type 1 diabetes. Every isolated RNA sample was fully reverse transcribed, so sequencing captured expressed TCRB transcripts. Here immunoSEQ multiplex PCR was the method, and the copy in TCRdb shows in-frame clones only, minus some. This table holds 860,000 or so clones, 17% found once. Sequencing was carried out using naive CD4+ T cells from blood. The origin of the receptors is a woman aged 18-30 years in good health.

In its sample, this clone was seen a few times. V usage is TRBV28 and J usage is TRBJ2-1; TRBD1 or TRBD2 may be the D gene (5 bases each). The CDR3 extends over 18 amino acids. Germline assignment: CDR1 MDHEN and CDR2 SYDVKM. The germline V and J ends were trimmed by 3 bases and 4 bases, with 22 bases remaining between them. The chain's CDR3 is CASSFTKPGPGVYNEQFF. Here the CDR3 DNA reads TGTGCCAGCAGTTTCACAAAACCGGGACCTGGGGTTTACAATGAGCAGTTCTTC.

Notes on this clone: Germline and junction disagree at one end, which may indicate a read error. The rearrangement links TRBV19 to TRBJ1-1; no clear D. CDR3 length: 11 amino acids. Germline V gene data show CDR1 as LNHDA and CDR2 as SQIVND (reference sequence). The CDR3 DNA reads TGTGCCTGTAGCCAGTACACTGAAGCTTTCTTT. As protein: CACSQYTEAFF. Looking up the rest from reference TRBV19 and TRBJ1-1 gives the full variable domain: DGGITQSPKYLFRKEGQNVTLSCEQNLNHDAMYWYRQDPGQGLRLIYYSQIVNDFQKGDIAEGYSVSREKKESFPLTVTSAQKNPTAFYLCACSQYTEAFFGQGTRLTVV.

The chain recombines TRBV5-1 with TRBJ2-4; perhaps D is TRBD1 or TRBD2 (5 bases each). There are 13 residues in the CDR3. Germline-derived CDR1 and CDR2 are SGHRS and YFSETQ. Between the trimmed V and J ends, which lost 4 bases and 9 bases, there was a span of 14 bases. This CDR3 is CASSPGADGIQYF. CDR3 DNA sequence: TGCGCCAGCAGCCCCGGGGCTGATGGCATTCAGTACTTC.

The genes are TRBV2 and TRBJ2-1; TRBD1 might be the D (7 bases). From germline, CDR1 is SNHLY and CDR2 FYNNEI. CDR3 length: 15 amino acids. The germline V and J ends were trimmed by 6 bases and 4 bases, with 16 bases remaining between them. The CDR3 DNA reads TGTGCCAGCAGCCCACGGGGGACAGCTTACAATGAGCAGTTCTTC. This gives the protein CASSPRGTAYNEQFF.

V is TRBV19 and J is TRBJ2-5; TRBD1 matches 9 bases. CDR3 length: 16 amino acids. With V trimmed by 2 bases and J by 6 bases, 10 bases remained unmatched. Per the germline V gene, CDR1 is LNHDA and CDR2 is SQIVND (reference sequence). In DNA, the CDR3 is TGTGCCAGTAGTATAATTACCGGGACAGGGATTCAGACCCAGTACTTC. Translation gives CASSIITGTGIQTQYF. The full variable domain, in which reference TRBV19 and TRBJ2-5 provide the parts outside the CDR3, is DGGITQSPKYLFRKEGQNVTLSCEQNLNHDAMYWYRQDPGQGLRLIYYSQIVNDFQKGDIAEGYSVSREKKESFPLTVTSAQKNPTAFYLCASSIITGTGIQTQYFGPGTRLLVL.

This clone was recorded a few times. The rearrangement joins TRBV4-2 to TRBJ1-2; possible D gene TRBD1, 5 bases. Germline V gene lookup returns CDR1 LGHNA and CDR2 YNFKEQ. This CDR3 contains 15 residues. V was pared by 1 base and J by 3 bases, with 12 bases between. The CDR3 spells CASSQAGGTHYGYTF. The CDR3 DNA reads TGTGCCAGCAGCCAAGCCGGGGGGACTCACTATGGCTACACCTTC.

This clone was detected only a few times. The V gene is TRBV7-2, the J gene TRBJ1-2; D unclear. The CDR3 consists of 12 residues. The germline CDR1 and CDR2 sequences are SGHTA and FQGNSA. V lost 5 bases, J lost 5 bases, and 9 bases lay in between. CDR3 region: CASSITGYGYTF. The CDR3 region has the DNA TGTGCCAGCAGCATCACGGGGTATGGCTACACCTTC.